These 28 T cell receptor beta chains came from one sample sequenced in a study. TCRdb called the RT-PCR reads again in MiXCR, with one record for every CDR3 protein. The sample lists approximately 720,000 distinct CDR3 sequences, approximately 15% occurring once. Sample: memory CD4+ T cells from blood. Receptors were obtained from a female donor in good health, serving as a healthy control.

J is TRBJ2-2 and V is TRBV3-1; D possibly corresponds to TRBD2 (6 bases). The CDR3 totals 16 residues. Between the trimmed V and J ends, which lost 6 bases and 1 base, there was a span of 15 bases. Germline lookup yields CDR1 LGHDT and CDR2 YNNKEL (reference sequence). CDR3 loop: CASSRSGTLNTGELFF. DNA of the CDR3: TGTGCCAGCAGTCGGTCCGGGACTTTGAACACCGGGGAGCTGTTTTTT.

The sample holds a few counts of this clonotype. This chain connects TRBV6-1 to TRBJ2-5; possible D gene TRBD1, 5 bases. CDR1 is MNHNS, CDR2 SASEGT, per germline. V lost 5 bases to trimming and J lost 7 bases, with 14 bases between them. The CDR3 loop spans 13 amino acids. CDR3 protein: CASSHSGMRTQYF. The CDR3 DNA reads TGTGCCAGCAGTCACTCAGGGATGAGGACCCAGTACTTC.

This sequence joins TRBV7-2 and TRBJ2-3; 7 bases line up with TRBD2. CDR1 and CDR2 (germline): SGHTA, FQGNSA. V was clipped by 5 bases and J by 4 bases; unmatched bases: 3. The CDR3 consists of 13 residues. CDR3 in DNA: TGTGCCAGCAGCCGGGGGAGGGCAGATACGCAGTATTTT. Translating gives CASSRGRADTQYF.

The chain uses TRBV7-2 and TRBJ1-2; the match to TRBD1 covers 7 bases. V lost 4 bases to trimming and J lost 8 bases; unmatched junction nucleotides: 7. CDR1 and CDR2 from the germline V gene are SGHTA and FQGNSA. The CDR3 has 13 residues. The CDR3 coding sequence is TGTGCCAGCAGCTACAGGGGTGCCGGGGGCTACACCTTC. The encoded protein is CASSYRGAGGYTF.

This chain links TRBV7-3 with TRBJ2-4; 7 nucleotides agree with TRBD2. The germline CDR1 and CDR2 sequences are SGHTA and FQGTGA. After removal of 5 bases from V and 5 bases from J, the junction contained 6 bases not matched to a gene. The CDR3 spans 14 residues. The CDR3 DNA sequence: TGTGCCAGCAGCGGGGGGGAGGTTCAAAACATTCAGTACTTC. Translating gives CASSGGEVQNIQYF.

V and J are TRBV7-6 and TRBJ1-1, with D perhaps TRBD1 (5 bases). The germline V and J ends were trimmed by 6 bases and 4 bases, with 18 bases remaining between them. Germline loops: CDR1 SGHVS, CDR2 FNYEAQ. There are 15 residues in the CDR3. The CDR3 loop is CASRGVGLGGTEAFF. CDR3 nucleotide sequence: TGTGCCAGCAGGGGGGTGGGGCTCGGGGGCACTGAAGCTTTCTTT.

This rearrangement joins TRBV20-1 to TRBJ1-1, with D possibly being TRBD1 (6 bases). There are 15 residues in the CDR3. The germline V and J ends were trimmed by 5 bases and 1 base, with 17 bases remaining between them. Germline-derived CDR1 and CDR2 are DFQATT and SNEGSKA (reference sequence). The CDR3 DNA sequence: TGCAGTGCTGACGCAGGGGCCGGAGGGAACACTGAAGCTTTCTTT. This codes for CSADAGAGGNTEAFF.

The V gene is TRBV4-2, the J gene TRBJ2-7; D perhaps matches TRBD2 (5 bases). This CDR3 has 15 amino acids. Germline CDR1 is LGHNA and CDR2 is YNFKEQ. Trimming stripped 0 bases from V and 4 bases from J, with 13 bases between. The CDR3 bases are TGTGCCAGCAGCCAAGATCTTGGAGGCGGGTACGAGCAGTACTTC. It codes for CASSQDLGGGYEQYF.

This clonotype was seen many times. This chain connects TRBV7-2 to TRBJ2-7, with D uncertain. Trimming took 0 bases from V and 0 from J, leaving 9 bases between them. This CDR3 has 15 residues. Germline CDR1 SGHTA, CDR2 FQGNSA. The CDR3 DNA follows: TGTGCCAGCAGCTTAGCGGTGGGGTCCTCCTACGAGCAGTACTTC. This codes for CASSLAVGSSYEQYF.

Ten or more counts support this clonotype. The chain joins TRBV5-6 to TRBJ2-7, with D tentatively TRBD1 (5 bases). CDR1 SGHDT and CDR2 YYEEEE come from the germline V gene. V was shortened by 4 bases and J by 6 bases, with 14 bases between the two germline ends. The CDR3 consists of 13 residues. In DNA form, the CDR3 reads TGTGCCAGCAGCCATCTCCAGGGTAGCGAGCAGTACTTC. The encoded protein is CASSHLQGSEQYF.

The chain couples TRBV30 to TRBJ2-4, with D unclear. Trimming stripped 0 bases from V and 1 base from J, with 7 bases between. This CDR3 comprises 14 residues. Germline V gene sequence: CDR1 GTSNPN, CDR2 SVGIG (reference sequence). This CDR3 is CAWSVGMAKNIQYF. For the CDR3, the DNA is TGTGCCTGGAGTGTGGGAATGGCCAAAAACATTCAGTACTTC.

The chain couples TRBV7-2 to TRBJ2-3; D remains ambiguous. This CDR3 region has 13 residues. The V gene lost 4 bases and the J gene lost 5 bases, with 10 bases spanning the gap. Germline values: CDR1 SGHTA, CDR2 FQGNSA. CDR3 sequence: CASSSLPGDTQYF. In DNA form, the CDR3 reads TGTGCCAGCAGCTCTCTTCCGGGAGATACGCAGTATTTT.

The CDR3 protein is CSARDLGSTEAFF. The CDR3 DNA sequence: TGCAGTGCTAGAGATCTCGGGTCAACTGAAGCTTTCTTT. This chain connects TRBV20-1 to TRBJ1-1; D remains unclear. In germline, CDR1 is DFQATT, CDR2 SNEGSKA (reference sequence). V shed 0 bases and J shed 5 bases, with 10 bases lying between them. The CDR3 runs 13 residues.

The J gene is TRBJ2-1, the V gene TRBV5-8, with D unresolved. This CDR3 region has 11 residues. The ends were cut back, 5 bases at V and 12 bases at J, with 12 bases in the middle. Germline values: CDR1 SGHTS, CDR2 YDEGEE. CDR3 region: CASRYSERQFF. The CDR3 DNA is TGTGCCAGCAGGTACAGCGAAAGGCAGTTCTTC.

CDR3 nucleotides: TGTGCCAGCAGCCGAGGGGACATAGGAAACACCATATATTTT. Translated: CASSRGDIGNTIYF. The chain carries TRBV4-2 and TRBJ1-3; D is perhaps TRBD1 (6 bases). Germline assignment: CDR1 LGHNA and CDR2 YNFKEQ. This CDR3 contains 14 residues. V was pared by 4 bases and J by 4 bases, with 11 bases between.

This clonotype appeared many times. The chain couples TRBV7-2 to TRBJ1-2; TRBD1 agrees at 7 bases. Germline lookup yields CDR1 SGHTA and CDR2 FQGNSA. V lost 6 bases and J lost 8; bases outside the gene matches: 15. The CDR3 has 15 residues. The CDR3 here is CASRQGGPGGEGYTF. CDR3 in DNA: TGTGCCAGCAGACAAGGCGGACCAGGGGGGGAGGGCTACACCTTC.

There are many counts of this clonotype. This chain uses TRBV9 with TRBJ2-1, with TRBD2 matching 11 bases. The CDR3 extends over 16 amino acids. V shed 4 bases and J 8 bases; nucleotides not matched to a gene: 11. CDR1 SGDLS and CDR2 YYNGEE come from the germline V gene. The DNA of the CDR3 is TGTGCCAGCAGCCCTCTTGCCGGGACTAGCGGCGATGAGCAGTTCTTC. It codes for CASSPLAGTSGDEQFF.

This clonotype was detected a few times. The chain recombines TRBV27 with TRBJ1-1; D gene ambiguous. Germline assignment: CDR1 MNHEY and CDR2 SMNVEV (reference sequence). The CDR3 loop spans 13 amino acids. The V and J ends lost 5 bases and 5 bases respectively, with 12 bases between them. The CDR3 sequence is CASSRRFGTEAFF. The CDR3 nucleotides are TGTGCCAGCAGTCGCAGGTTCGGGACTGAAGCTTTCTTT.

The V call is TRBV4-3, the J call TRBJ1-3; D unclear. Between the trimmed V and J ends, which lost 4 bases and 4 bases, there was a span of 14 bases. The CDR3 sequence is 15 residues long. Germline assignment: CDR1 LGHNA and CDR2 YSLEER. The CDR3 spells CASSPDGRTGNTIYF. CDR3 in DNA: TGCGCCAGCAGCCCCGATGGGAGGACCGGAAACACCATATATTTT.

This chain joins TRBV10-3 and TRBJ2-7; 9 bases agree with TRBD2. Looked up from germline, CDR1 is ENHRY and CDR2 is SYGVKD. The V gene end was trimmed by 0 bases and the J gene end by 3 bases; junction bases not matched to a gene: 3. The CDR3 spans 15 residues. The CDR3 reads CAISESASGVYEQYF. The CDR3 DNA is TGTGCCATCAGTGAGTCGGCTAGCGGGGTCTACGAGCAGTACTTC.

This clonotype was found many times. The chain joins TRBV11-2 to TRBJ2-7; a weak D match, TRBD2 (6 bases). The CDR3 runs 13 residues. V was cut by 9 bases and J by 5 bases, with 17 bases left in between. The germline gives CDR1 SGHAT, CDR2 FQNNGV. CDR3 bases: TGTGCCAGTAGGAGGGACTCCTGGGACGAGCAGTACTTC. Translating it yields CASRRDSWDEQYF. Variable domain in full (rest from reference TRBV11-2 and TRBJ2-7): EAGVAQSPRYKIIEKRQSVAFWCNPISGHATLYWYQQILGQGPKLLIQFQNNGVVDDSQLPKDRFSAERLKGVDSTLKIQPAKLEDSAVYLCASRRDSWDEQYFGPGTRLTVT.

The gene calls are TRBV20-1 and TRBJ1-2; 7 bases are shared with TRBD1. The germline CDR1 and CDR2 sequences are DFQATT and SNEGSKA (reference sequence). After removal of 7 bases from V and 6 bases from J, the junction contained 8 bases not matched to a gene. The CDR3 has 12 residues. The CDR3 here is CSVQGGNHGYTF. The CDR3 DNA follows: TGCAGTGTCCAGGGGGGGAACCATGGCTACACCTTC.

The chain uses TRBV27 and TRBJ2-2; TRBD2 matches at 14 bases. The CDR3 covers 19 residues. V dropped 6 bases and J dropped 7; count of bases not matched to a gene: 16. Per the germline V gene, CDR1 is MNHEY and CDR2 is SMNVEV (reference sequence). The CDR3 loop reads CASRGLTSGRAGGVGELFF. CDR3 in DNA: TGTGCCAGCAGGGGGCTGACTAGCGGGAGGGCCGGTGGAGTCGGGGAGCTGTTTTTT.

The chain combines TRBV6-2 or TRBV6-3 with TRBJ2-2; D tentatively fits TRBD1 or TRBD2 (5 bases each). Germline CDR1 reads MNHEY; CDR2 reads SVGEGT. V lost 5 bases to trimming and J lost 4 bases, with 20 bases between them. This CDR3 is built from 17 residues. The CDR3 DNA reads TGTGCCAGCAGTGACCGGTCGGCCCGGGGCGGCACCGGGGAGCTGTTTTTT. As protein: CASSDRSARGGTGELFF.

The rearrangement links TRBV19 to TRBJ2-7; the match to TRBD1 covers 7 bases. Germline V lookup: CDR1 LNHDA, CDR2 SQIVND (reference sequence). The CDR3 covers 14 residues. Germline trimming cut 4 bases from V and 4 bases from J; bases unmatched to any gene: 7. CDR3 DNA: TGTGCCAGTAGTAGCACCGGGACAGTTTACGAGCAGTACTTC. It codes for CASSSTGTVYEQYF.

The V and J genes are TRBV5-1 and TRBJ2-7; 8 positions agree with TRBD1. The trim removed 4 bases at V and 3 bases at J, leaving 6 bases unmatched. The CDR3 consists of 14 residues. From germline, CDR1 is SGHRS and CDR2 YFSETQ. The CDR3 DNA sequence: TGCGCCAGCAGCGTACAGGGACAGGTCTACGAGCAGTACTTC. The encoded protein is CASSVQGQVYEQYF.

The V and J genes are TRBV7-9 and TRBJ2-4; maybe TRBD1 (6 bases). V lost 2 bases, J lost 5 bases, and 13 bases lay in between. Germline lookup yields CDR1 SEHNR and CDR2 FQNEAQ (reference sequence). The length of the CDR3 is 15 residues. This chain's CDR3 is CASSLRKGVENIQYF. The DNA of the CDR3 is TGTGCCAGCAGCTTAAGGAAGGGGGTAGAAAACATTCAGTACTTC.

The sample holds many counts of this clonotype. The gene calls are TRBV5-1 and TRBJ2-3, with D possibly TRBD2 on 5 matching bases. CDR3 length: 14 amino acids. V lost 1 base to trimming and J lost 1 base, with 7 bases between them. CDR1 and CDR2 from the germline V gene are SGHRS and YFSETQ. CDR3 DNA: TGCGCCAGCAGCTTGTTGGAGGGCACAGATACGCAGTATTTT. Translation gives CASSLLEGTDTQYF.